In its sample, the clone carrying this T cell receptor beta chain was seen once. The sample originates from a study of blood T cell repertoires in COVID-19. Across the study: The United States, Italy and Spain provided the acute and convalescent COVID-19 samples. PBMCs, B-cell-depleted T cells, or T cells provided the cDNA or gDNA that made up the material.

Per the study methods: The assay estimated nucleated cells by amplifying reference gene primers. This table comes from immunoSEQ multiplex PCR, and its TCRdb copy is limited to in-frame clones, with some not included. V and J calls and clone size are copied from that table; D and trimming were computed from the DNA. The sample shows 70,000 or so clones, approximately 86% of them seen only once. Germline V gene sequence: CDR1 SGHKS, CDR2 YYEKEE (reference sequence). V dropped 4 bases and J dropped 0 bases, with 17 bases sitting between them. This CDR3 has 18 residues. This receptor was obtained from a middle-aged man with COVID-19, enrolled during active disease. The rearrangement joins TRBV5-5 to TRBJ1-6; D might be TRBD1 (6 bases). Input material: peripheral blood. The CDR3 nucleotides read TGTGCCAGCAGCCCAAGTCAGGGGCCGAGCTCCTATAATTCACCCCTCCACTTT. It yields the protein CASSPSQGPSSYNSPLHF. Full variable domain (remainder filled in from reference TRBV5-5 and TRBJ1-6): DAGVTQSPTHLIKTRGQQVTLRCSPISGHKSVSWYQQVLGQGPQFIFQYYEKEERGRGNFPDRFSARQFPNYSSELNVNALLLGDSALYLCASSPSQGPSSYNSPLHFGNGTRLTVT.